The next 27 T cell receptor beta chains were all read from a single sample in a study of blood T cell repertoires in COVID-19. Profiling relied on immunoSEQ multiplex PCR, and the TCRdb table lists in-frame clones only, not all of them. The sample lists 60,000 to 80,000 clones, approximately 86% occurring once. Sequencing input: peripheral blood. The receptors shown here come from a man aged 65 to 85 with acute or convalescent COVID-19.

This rearrangement joins TRBV19 to TRBJ2-2; possibly TRBD2 for D (6 bases). Trimming removed 8 bases from V and 1 base from J, with 8 bases in between. Germline V gene lookup returns CDR1 LNHDA and CDR2 SQIVND (reference sequence). The CDR3 runs to 13 residues. The CDR3 nucleotides read TGTGCCAGTCAGGAGGGGAACACCGGGGAGCTGTTTTTT. Protein: CASQEGNTGELFF.

The chain uses TRBV29-1 and TRBJ1-1; no clear D. V dropped 2 bases and J dropped 0 bases, with 10 bases sitting between them. The germline V gene has CDR1 SQVTM and CDR2 ANQGSEA. CDR3 length: 14 residues. DNA of the CDR3: TGCAGCGTTGAACGTCCGGGAGTGAACACTGAAGCTTTCTTT. This codes for CSVERPGVNTEAFF.

The chain couples TRBV19 to TRBJ1-4; 7 nucleotides line up with TRBD1. After removal of 4 bases from V and 3 bases from J, the junction contained 8 bases not matched to a gene. Germline assignment: CDR1 LNHDA and CDR2 SQIVND (reference sequence). This CDR3 comprises 16 residues. DNA for the CDR3: TGTGCCAGTAGTAAGACAGGGAAGAATGCTAATGAAAAACTGTTTTTT. This gives the protein CASSKTGKNANEKLFF.

This clone was recorded a few times. V gene TRBV4-1 combines with J gene TRBJ1-2, with 8 bases identical to TRBD1. This CDR3 spans 15 amino acids. The junction had 13 bases not matched to a gene; V was cut back by 5 bases and J by 8 bases. CDR1 MGHRA and CDR2 YSYEKL come from the germline V gene. This CDR3 is CASSKARQGIQGYTF. CDR3 nucleotides: TGCGCCAGCAGCAAAGCTAGACAGGGGATACAGGGCTACACCTTC.

The CDR3 DNA sequence: TGTGCCAGCCGAAGCGGGGGCCTACACAATGAGCAGTTCTTC. Translation gives CASRSGGLHNEQFF. This chain uses TRBV27 with TRBJ2-1, with 8 bases fitting TRBD2. The germline gives CDR1 MNHEY, CDR2 SMNVEV (reference sequence). The V gene end was trimmed by 8 bases and the J gene end by 5 bases; junction bases not matched to a gene: 8. The CDR3 has 14 residues.

This clone appeared once. The chain employs TRBV5-1 and TRBJ2-2; D ambiguous. Trimming took 7 bases from V and 1 from J, leaving 8 bases between them. Germline lookup yields CDR1 SGHRS and CDR2 YFSETQ. This CDR3 comprises 13 residues. The CDR3 sequence is CASVYGNTGELFF. The CDR3 nucleotides are TGCGCCAGCGTCTACGGGAACACCGGGGAGCTGTTTTTT.

The gene calls are TRBV2 and TRBJ2-5; 7 positions agree with TRBD1. Per germline, CDR1 SNHLY and CDR2 FYNNEI. The trim removed 7 bases at V and 5 bases at J, leaving 10 bases unmatched. This CDR3 is built from 14 residues. The CDR3, as DNA: TGTGCCAGCATCGCACAGGGGAAAGGGGAGACCCAGTACTTC. Protein product: CASIAQGKGETQYF.

This rearrangement joins TRBV6-5 to TRBJ2-1; 8 bases are a match to TRBD1. Germline-derived CDR1 and CDR2 are MNHEY and SVGAGI. V lost 4 bases to trimming and J lost 10 bases; unmatched junction nucleotides: 3. CDR3 length equals 12 residues. The CDR3 nucleotides are TGTGCCAGCAGTTCGACAGGGGTCGAGCAGTTCTTC. Amino acids: CASSSTGVEQFF.

The gene calls are TRBV19 and TRBJ2-3; D is undetermined. The V end was cut by 8 bases, the J end by 5 bases, with 14 bases between. The CDR3 is made up of 13 amino acids. CDR1 is LNHDA and CDR2 is SQIVND in the germline V gene (reference sequence). Here the CDR3 reads CASSPLLRDTQYF. In nucleotides, the CDR3 is TGTGCCAGTTCTCCCCTCCTGCGAGATACGCAGTATTTT.

This clone was seen a single time. The chain uses TRBV9 and TRBJ2-5; 8 positions agree with TRBD2. Germline loops: CDR1 SGDLS, CDR2 YYNGEE. Trimming took 0 bases from V and 4 from J; bases not matched to a gene: 5. The CDR3 has 15 residues. The CDR3 is CASSVGLALGETQYF. In DNA form, the CDR3 reads TGTGCCAGCAGCGTAGGACTAGCGTTGGGAGAGACCCAGTACTTC. Full variable domain (outside the CDR3, taken from reference TRBV9 and TRBJ2-5): DSGVTQTPKHLITATGQRVTLRCSPRSGDLSVYWYQQSLDQGLQFLIQYYNGEERAKGNILERFSAQQFPDLHSELNLSSLELGDSALYFCASSVGLALGETQYFGPGTRLLVL.

This rearrangement joins TRBV6-6 to TRBJ2-5; D remains unclear. The CDR3 sequence is 13 residues long. Germline V lookup: CDR1 MNHNY, CDR2 SVGAGI (reference sequence). V was clipped by 3 bases and J by 2 bases, with 7 bases between them. CDR3 coding DNA: TGTGCCAGCAGTTATGGCGGACAAGAGACCCAGTACTTC. It yields the protein CASSYGGQETQYF.

The V gene is TRBV5-1, the J gene TRBJ2-1, with 8 bases aligning to TRBD1. The germline CDR1 and CDR2 sequences are SGHRS and YFSETQ. The V and J ends lost 0 bases and 8 bases, in that order; junction bases with no gene match: 4. This CDR3 region has 14 residues. DNA for the CDR3: TGCGCCAGCAGCTTGGGCCAGGGGGCCCATGAGCAGTTCTTC. Its protein is CASSLGQGAHEQFF. Using reference TRBV5-1 and TRBJ2-1 for the parts outside the CDR3, the full variable domain is KAGVTQTPRYLIKTRGQQVTLSCSPISGHRSVSWYQQTPGQGLQFLFEYFSETQRNKGNFPGRFSGRQFSNSRSEMNVSTLELGDSALYLCASSLGQGAHEQFFGPGTRLTVL.

The chain uses TRBV14 and TRBJ1-1; TRBD1 agrees at 8 bases. The germline V gene encodes CDR1 SGHDN and CDR2 FVKESK. V lost 1 base and J lost 8; bases outside the gene matches: 3. The CDR3 loop spans 13 amino acids. The CDR3 DNA reads as TGTGCCAGCAGCCAAGCAGGGGGCGGCGAAGCTTTCTTT. This gives the protein CASSQAGGGEAFF.

In its sample, this clone was seen once. The chain combines TRBV7-3 with TRBJ2-7; a weak D match, TRBD1 (5 bases). The CDR3 has 14 amino acids. The ends were cut back, 1 base at V and 6 bases at J, with 13 bases in the middle. Germline CDR1 is SGHTA and CDR2 is FQGTGA. The CDR3, as DNA: TGTGCCAGCAGCTTAAACAGGTTGGCAGGCGAGCAGTACTTC. Translated, it gives CASSLNRLAGEQYF.

The CDR3 spells CASSYRQGDSPLHF. The CDR3 DNA reads as TGTGCCAGCAGCTATCGACAGGGGGATTCACCCCTCCACTTT. The rearrangement joins TRBV7-3 to TRBJ1-6; 9 positions match TRBD1. The trim removed 4 bases at V and 8 bases at J, leaving 3 bases unmatched. This CDR3 is 14 amino acids long. Germline assignment: CDR1 SGHTA and CDR2 FQGTGA.

This rearrangement joins TRBV10-3 to TRBJ1-5; 9 positions match TRBD1. The germline gives CDR1 ENHRY, CDR2 SYGVKD. The CDR3 totals 15 residues. Trimming cost V 4 bases and J 4 bases; bases outside gene matches: 5. The CDR3 loop reads CAISADRGSNQPQHF. The CDR3, as DNA: TGTGCCATCAGTGCCGACAGGGGGAGTAATCAGCCCCAGCATTTT.

This rearrangement joins TRBV5-1 to TRBJ2-7; 10 bases are a match to TRBD2. This CDR3 has 16 residues. The germline V gene has CDR1 SGHRS and CDR2 YFSETQ. V was pared by 3 bases and J by 4 bases, with 10 bases of the junction left unmatched. DNA of the CDR3: TGCGCCAGCAGCTCAGAGACTAGCGGGTCACTATACGAGCAGTACTTC. Translated, it gives CASSSETSGSLYEQYF.

CDR3: CASRVGSGDEQYF. In DNA, the CDR3 is TGTGCCTCCAGGGTGGGGTCTGGGGACGAGCAGTACTTC. The chain carries TRBV2 and TRBJ2-7; tentative D call: TRBD1 (5 bases). The V and J ends lost 11 bases and 5 bases respectively, with 19 bases between them. Germline values: CDR1 SNHLY, CDR2 FYNNEI. The CDR3 is 13 amino acids.

This clone is a singleton in its sample. CDR3 in DNA: TGTGCCAGCAGCCTTGGACTCCCGGGGGTCTACGAGCAGTACTTC. Protein product: CASSLGLPGVYEQYF. The J gene is TRBJ2-7, the V gene TRBV6-4, with D possibly TRBD2 on 6 matching bases. Germline-derived CDR1 and CDR2 are MRHNA and SNTAGT. The CDR3 totals 15 residues. V lost 6 bases and J lost 3, with 18 bases in between.

The chain recombines TRBV5-1 with TRBJ1-1; unclear D gene. CDR3 length equals 14 residues. The V end lost 6 bases, the J end lost 6 bases, and 18 bases lay between the germline ends. From germline, CDR1 is SGHRS and CDR2 YFSETQ. In nucleotides, the CDR3 is TGCGCCAGCACCAGGAGCAGCGGGTTCCCTGAAGCTTTCTTT. Its protein product is CASTRSSGFPEAFF. The full variable domain, its missing parts supplied by reference TRBV5-1 and TRBJ1-1, is KAGVTQTPRYLIKTRGQQVTLSCSPISGHRSVSWYQQTPGQGLQFLFEYFSETQRNKGNFPGRFSGRQFSNSRSEMNVSTLELGDSALYLCASTRSSGFPEAFFGQGTRLTVV.

The chain recombines TRBV28 with TRBJ2-7, with D possibly matching TRBD2 (5 bases). V was clipped by 5 bases and J by 6 bases, with 23 bases between them. This CDR3 spans 16 amino acids. The germline V gene has CDR1 MDHEN and CDR2 SYDVKM. The chain's CDR3 is CASSKSPSRGAGEQYF. The CDR3 DNA sequence: TGTGCCAGCAGTAAATCTCCTTCTCGGGGAGCAGGCGAGCAGTACTTC.

This clone has just one count. V and J are TRBV5-6 and TRBJ2-2; D is uncertain. CDR1 and CDR2 from the germline V gene are SGHDT and YYEEEE. Trimming removed 6 bases at V and 2 bases at J, with 14 bases between. The CDR3 loop spans 15 amino acids. The CDR3 here is CASTTRYLNTGELFF. The CDR3 coding sequence is TGTGCCAGCACCACCCGGTACCTAAACACCGGGGAGCTGTTTTTT.

This chain links TRBV6-6 with TRBJ2-7, with TRBD2 matching over 10 bases. Germline loops: CDR1 MNHNY, CDR2 SVGAGI (reference sequence). Trimming cost V 6 bases and J 9 bases; bases outside gene matches: 11. This CDR3 has 14 residues. In DNA, the CDR3 is TGTGCCAGCAGGGATTCTAGCGGGAGTACGAGGCAGTACTTC. It specifies CASRDSSGSTRQYF.

The J gene is TRBJ2-1, the V gene TRBV6-5, with D maybe TRBD2 (6 bases). The CDR3 totals 14 residues. The ends were cut back, 6 bases at V and 0 bases at J, with 9 bases in the middle. From germline, CDR1 is MNHEY and CDR2 SVGAGI. The chain's CDR3 is CASRGTLSYNEQFF. The CDR3 coding sequence is TGTGCCAGCAGGGGGACTCTCTCCTACAATGAGCAGTTCTTC.

The chain has TRBV6-1 and TRBJ1-3; D remains ambiguous. This CDR3 region has 16 residues. Looked up from germline, CDR1 is MNHNS and CDR2 is SASEGT. V dropped 4 bases and J dropped 0 bases, with 13 bases sitting between them. CDR3 nucleotides: TGTGCCAGCAGTGCAATCCCGGGAGGCTCTGGAAACACCATATATTTT. Protein sequence: CASSAIPGGSGNTIYF.

The V call is TRBV3-1 (or the pseudogene TRBV3-2), the J call TRBJ2-3; 7 bases match TRBD2. After removal of 6 bases from V and 5 bases from J, the junction contained 8 bases not matched to a gene. The germline V gene encodes CDR1 LGHDT and CDR2 YNNKEL (reference sequence). This CDR3 is built from 14 residues. The CDR3 sequence: CASSSWGGEDTQYF. CDR3 in DNA: TGTGCCAGCAGTTCATGGGGGGGAGAAGATACGCAGTATTTT.

V gene TRBV2 combines with J gene TRBJ2-2; D may be TRBD2 (6 bases). V was pared by 7 bases and J by 5 bases, with 11 bases between. The CDR3 loop spans 13 amino acids. Germline loops: CDR1 SNHLY, CDR2 FYNNEI. The CDR3 DNA reads TGTGCCAGCACCGGGACTTCGACCGGGGAGCTGTTTTTT. Translating gives CASTGTSTGELFF.